The 26 T cell receptor beta chains given below trace back to one sample, sequenced in a study of blood T cells in healthy people across ages. The second PCR ran roughly 7 to 11 cycles with a sample-barcoded 5' primer and J-beta primers. TCRdb called the 5' RACE reads again in MiXCR, with one record for every CDR3 protein. Seen here are 550,000 to 800,000 distinct CDR3 sequences, about 21% observed once, and the top ten hold under 4%. The sample was blood. These receptors came from a man between 65 and 85 years old in good health.

This clonotype has ten or more counts. The chain employs TRBV12-3 or TRBV12-4 and TRBJ2-7; D is possibly TRBD1 (5 bases). V was shortened by 3 bases and J by 5 bases, with 8 bases between the two germline ends. This CDR3 has 12 residues. CDR3 in amino acids: CASSFAGNEQYF. The CDR3 DNA follows: TGTGCCAGCAGTTTCGCAGGGAACGAGCAGTACTTC.

This clonotype has only a few counts. This chain joins TRBV3-1 and TRBJ2-5; tentative D call: TRBD2 (6 bases). The DNA end is more similar to TRBJ2-1, so the J call may be wrong. There are 15 residues in the CDR3. The germline V gene has CDR1 LGHDT and CDR2 YNNKEL (reference sequence). The CDR3 DNA sequence: TGTGCCAGCAGCCAAGGCGGGAACACTTACAATGAGCAGTTCTTC. This gives the protein CASSQGGNTYNEQFF.

This clonotype was counted between two and nine times. The chain couples TRBV4-1 to TRBJ2-7; 11 bases map to TRBD1. The CDR3 length is 16 residues. Unmatched junction bases numbered 7, after V lost 3 bases and J lost 3 bases. CDR1 and CDR2 (germline): MGHRA, YSYEKL. CDR3 bases: TGCGCCAGCAGCCATGGTCCCGGGACAGGGGGCTACGAGCAGTACTTC. The encoded protein is CASSHGPGTGGYEQYF.

V gene TRBV7-9 combines with J gene TRBJ2-5, with D perhaps TRBD1 (6 bases). V dropped 1 base and J dropped 5 bases, with 26 bases sitting between them. Per the germline V gene, CDR1 is SEHNR and CDR2 is FQNEAQ (reference sequence). The CDR3 runs 19 residues. CDR3 coding DNA: TGTGCCAGCAGCTTAGGACTGAGGACCGACAGGTCAGTTGCGGAGACCCAGTACTTC. Translation: CASSLGLRTDRSVAETQYF. Based on the CDR3 plus reference TRBV7-9 and TRBJ2-5, the full variable domain is DTGVSQNPRHKITKRGQNVTFRCDPISEHNRLYWYRQTLGQGPEFLTYFQNEAQLEKSRLLSDRFSAERPKGSFSTLEIQRTEQGDSAMYLCASSLGLRTDRSVAETQYFGPGTRLLVL.

This chain uses TRBV6-1 with TRBJ1-4; D is ambiguous. The V end lost 5 bases, the J end lost 8 bases, and 15 bases lay between the germline ends. There are 14 residues in the CDR3. Germline CDR1 and CDR2: MNHNS and SASEGT. In DNA, the CDR3 is TGTGCCAGCAGTCCCCCTGGACTCGGAGAAAAACTGTTTTTT. It translates to CASSPPGLGEKLFF.

The J gene is TRBJ2-5, the V gene TRBV29-1, with 8 bases that match TRBD1. The J call may be incorrect, as the DNA end agrees better with TRBJ2-1. The CDR3 has 13 residues. The germline gives CDR1 SQVTM, CDR2 ANQGSEA. The CDR3 sequence: CSVGQGAIDEQFF. For the CDR3, the DNA is TGCAGCGTTGGGCAGGGGGCGATCGATGAGCAGTTCTTC.

This clonotype has just a few counts. The chain employs TRBV20-1 and TRBJ2-7; 8 positions match TRBD2. Germline lookup yields CDR1 DFQATT and CDR2 SNEGSKA (reference sequence). V dropped 6 bases and J dropped 0; count of bases not matched to a gene: 4. The CDR3 runs 13 residues. The CDR3 nucleotides are TGCAGTGCCCCAGGGACTAGCTCCTACGAGCAGTACTTC. This translates into CSAPGTSSYEQYF.

The gene calls are TRBV28 and TRBJ2-5; 11 bases agree with TRBD2. The J call may be wrong; the DNA end is better matched by TRBJ2-7. Looked up from germline, CDR1 is MDHEN and CDR2 is SYDVKM. The CDR3 runs to 17 residues. This CDR3 is CASKGTSGAYGSYEQYF. In DNA, the CDR3 is TGTGCCAGCAAAGGGACTAGCGGAGCCTACGGCTCCTACGAGCAGTACTTC.

This clonotype came up a few times. V and J are TRBV7-9 and TRBJ2-1, with 8 bases fitting TRBD1. The CDR3 totals 16 residues. Per germline, CDR1 SEHNR and CDR2 FQNEAQ (reference sequence). Losses at the gene ends were 5 bases for V and 2 bases for J; bases not matched to a gene: 8. The CDR3 DNA follows: TGTGCCAGCAGCCTTACAGGGGGGCCTACCTACAATGAGCAGTTCTTC. This sequence encodes CASSLTGGPTYNEQFF.

A remark on this clonotype: An end of the junction differs from the germline gene, which may be a read error. The CDR3 nucleotides are TGTGCTAGCAGCTCCCGGGACAGGGGTCCCAATCAGCCCCAGCATTTT. This sequence encodes CASSSRDRGPNQPQHF. This chain uses TRBV7-7 with TRBJ1-5; TRBD1 matches at 10 bases. CDR1 and CDR2 (germline): SSHAT, FNYEAQ (reference sequence). This CDR3 comprises 16 residues.

The V and J genes are TRBV20-1 and TRBJ1-5, with D possibly matching TRBD1 (5 bases). The V gene's germline CDR1 is DFQATT and CDR2 SNEGSKA (reference sequence). This CDR3 region has 15 residues. V was cut by 1 base and J by 0 bases, with 10 bases left in between. The CDR3 DNA follows: TGCAGTGCTAGAGCCGACAGTTATAGCAATCAGCCCCAGCATTTT. It specifies CSARADSYSNQPQHF.

V is TRBV4-1 and J is TRBJ2-1; the D gene is possibly TRBD2 (6 bases). The CDR3 spans 13 residues. Germline-derived CDR1 and CDR2 are MGHRA and YSYEKL. V lost 4 bases and J lost 5, with 9 bases in between. The CDR3 sequence: CASSPLANNEQFF. In nucleotides, the CDR3 is TGCGCCAGCAGCCCCCTAGCGAACAATGAGCAGTTCTTC.

This clonotype has a handful of counts. The V call is TRBV7-6, the J call TRBJ2-5; 12 nucleotides line up with TRBD2. V was clipped by 5 bases and J by 1 base; unmatched bases: 5. The CDR3 sequence is 16 residues long. The V gene's germline CDR1 is SGHVS and CDR2 FNYEAQ. CDR3 sequence (DNA): TGTGCCAGCAGCCCTGGACTAGCGGGAACCCAAGAGACCCAGTACTTC. Its protein product is CASSPGLAGTQETQYF. Supplemented by reference TRBV7-6 and TRBJ2-5, the full variable domain reads GAGVSQSPRYKVTKRGQDVALRCDPISGHVSLYWYRQALGQGPEFLTYFNYEAQQDKSGLPNDRFSAERPEGSISTLTIQRTEQRDSAMYRCASSPGLAGTQETQYFGPGTRLLVL.

V and J are TRBV20-1 and TRBJ2-6; 10 nucleotides match TRBD1. CDR3 size: 19 residues. Trimming cost V 1 base and J 0 bases; bases outside gene matches: 9. Germline loops: CDR1 DFQATT, CDR2 SNEGSKA (reference sequence). The CDR3 DNA follows: TGCAGTGCTAGAGGTAGTTTGGGACAGGGGAGCTCTGGGGCCAACGTCCTGACTTTC. This gives the protein CSARGSLGQGSSGANVLTF.

This clonotype occurred many times. V is TRBV6-5 and J is TRBJ1-2; no definite D call. The germline V and J ends were trimmed by 6 bases and 4 bases, with 12 bases remaining between them. Germline loops: CDR1 MNHEY, CDR2 SVGAGI. CDR3 length: 13 residues. The CDR3 DNA is TGTGCCAGCAGCCCACAACCCGGCTATGGCTACACCTTC. It specifies CASSPQPGYGYTF.

In its sample, this clonotype was seen a few times. This chain uses TRBV15 with TRBJ2-2; the D gene is possibly TRBD2 (5 bases). The CDR3 is made up of 13 amino acids. The germline CDR1 and CDR2 sequences are LNHNV and YYDKDF (reference sequence). Trimming cost V 3 bases and J 5 bases, with 7 bases left between them. The CDR3: CATSSGETGELFF. CDR3 bases: TGTGCCACCAGCAGTGGGGAGACCGGGGAGCTGTTTTTT.

This clonotype occurred a few times. V gene TRBV28 combines with J gene TRBJ2-7, with TRBD2 matching 8 bases. The CDR3 loop spans 16 amino acids. V shed 3 bases and J 2 bases; nucleotides not matched to a gene: 9. In germline, CDR1 is MDHEN, CDR2 SYDVKM. This CDR3 reads CASSFPGLAQTYEQYF. CDR3 bases: TGTGCCAGCAGTTTTCCTGGACTAGCTCAAACCTACGAGCAGTACTTC.

The V call is TRBV11-3, the J call TRBJ2-5, with TRBD1 matching over 7 bases. J was trimmed by 2 bases and V by 5 bases; bases with no gene match: 8. The CDR3 length is 15 residues. Germline V gene sequence: CDR1 SGHNT, CDR2 YENEEA. As DNA, the CDR3 is TGTGCCAGCAGCAAAAGACAGGGTACTCAAGAGACCCAGTACTTC. As protein: CASSKRQGTQETQYF.

The gene calls are TRBV12-3 or TRBV12-4 and TRBJ1-1; D is uncertain. CDR3 length equals 13 residues. The V gene lost 2 bases and the J gene lost 1 base, with 5 bases spanning the gap. For the CDR3, the DNA is TGTGCCAGCAGTTTAAAAGAGAACACTGAAGCTTTCTTT. Its protein product is CASSLKENTEAFF.

J is TRBJ2-1 and V is TRBV5-1; D possibly corresponds to TRBD1 (5 bases). Germline CDR1 is SGHRS and CDR2 is YFSETQ. The CDR3 consists of 13 residues. V gave up 4 bases and J gave up 8 bases, with 13 bases separating them. The CDR3: CASSMTVRDEQFF. As DNA, the CDR3 is TGCGCCAGCAGCATGACAGTTAGGGATGAGCAGTTCTTC. Complete variable domain (other parts from reference TRBV5-1 and TRBJ2-1): KAGVTQTPRYLIKTRGQQVTLSCSPISGHRSVSWYQQTPGQGLQFLFEYFSETQRNKGNFPGRFSGRQFSNSRSEMNVSTLELGDSALYLCASSMTVRDEQFFGPGTRLTVL.

This clonotype was detected a few times. V is TRBV5-1 and J is TRBJ2-1, with D perhaps matching TRBD2 (6 bases). Germline CDR1 SGHRS, CDR2 YFSETQ. The CDR3 is 17 residues long. The V and J ends lost 3 bases and 0 bases respectively, with 16 bases between them. In DNA, the CDR3 is TGCGCCAGCAGCTCGAAGATTCGGGAGAGCTCCTACAATGAGCAGTTCTTC. This gives the protein CASSSKIRESSYNEQFF.

This clonotype was counted between two and nine times. The V gene is TRBV3-1, the J gene TRBJ1-1; 8 nucleotides align to TRBD1. CDR1 LGHDT and CDR2 YNNKEL come from the germline V gene (reference sequence). J lost 4 bases, V lost 5 bases, and 3 bases had no gene match. This CDR3 has 13 amino acids. The CDR3 DNA follows: TGTGCCAGCAGCACGGACAGGGTCACTGAAGCTTTCTTT. This encodes CASSTDRVTEAFF.

This chain joins TRBV20-1 and TRBJ2-1, with D tentatively TRBD2 (5 bases). CDR3 length: 15 residues. The germline V gene encodes CDR1 DFQATT and CDR2 SNEGSKA (reference sequence). Trimming stripped 0 bases from V and 0 bases from J, with 9 bases between. The CDR3, as DNA: TGCAGTGCTAGAGAATTAGCGAGCTCCTACAATGAGCAGTTCTTC. This codes for CSARELASSYNEQFF.

On this clonotype: One end of the junction does not line up with germline, which may come from a read error. This chain links TRBV7-7 with TRBJ2-5; TRBD2 agrees at 8 bases. The DNA matches TRBJ2-7 better at its end, which makes the J call doubtful. The CDR3 covers 14 residues. The germline V gene encodes CDR1 SSHAT and CDR2 FNYEAQ (reference sequence). This CDR3 reads CASSQGLEYYEQYF. Here the CDR3 DNA reads TGTGCTAGCAGCCAGGGACTAGAATACTACGAGCAGTACTTC.

This clonotype was observed a few times. CDR3 bases: TGTGCCATCAGTGTTTCAGGGACGAACACTGAAGCTTTCTTT. Translated: CAISVSGTNTEAFF. The chain links TRBV10-3 to TRBJ1-1; D perhaps matches TRBD1 (5 bases). Germline lookup yields CDR1 ENHRY and CDR2 SYGVKD. Trimming pared 4 bases from V and 1 base from J, leaving 10 bases between. This CDR3 comprises 14 residues.

The sample holds a few counts of this clonotype. The chain uses TRBV5-4 and TRBJ1-2, with D perhaps matching TRBD1 (5 bases). Germline V CDR1 and CDR2: SGHNT, YYREEE (reference sequence). The CDR3 consists of 13 residues. Trimming took 7 bases from V and 7 from J, leaving 17 bases between them. The CDR3 loop is CASARQGVSGYTF. The CDR3 DNA reads TGTGCCAGCGCCCGGCAAGGGGTTAGTGGCTACACCTTC. Full variable domain (missing parts from reference TRBV5-4 and TRBJ1-2): ETGVTQSPTHLIKTRGQQVTLRCSSQSGHNTVSWYQQALGQGPQFIFQYYREEENGRGNFPPRFSGLQFPNYSSELNVNALELDDSALYLCASARQGVSGYTFGSGTRLTVV.